This T cell receptor (beta chain) emerged from a study of vaccination effects on CD4 cells after COVID-19 (dated by TCRdb to between 2021 and 2023). About the investigation overall: Each participant received two doses of an mRNA SARS-CoV-2 vaccine, either BNT162b2 or mRNA-1273. SARS-CoV-2 spike-specific CD4+ TCR repertoires were compared before and after mRNA vaccination in COVID-19 convalescent patients and in infection-naive vaccine recipients. A total of ten to eleven COVID-19 convalescent patients and a handful of SARS-CoV-2-naive healthy vaccine recipients were included in the full study. In the study, cultures from other donors were sequenced using the Oncomine TCR Beta short-read assay on an Illumina iSeq 100. Study-wide findings and limitations: Only a small number of convalescent patients were included, and no early post-infection timepoints were available, which limited the study. Among healthy vaccine recipients, nearly all vaccine-induced clones were SARS-CoV-2 mono-reactive, and only 1 of 255 was cross-reactive with common cold coronaviruses. Marked clonal contraction was observed in both infection-induced and vaccine-induced clones at late post-vaccination timepoints, consistent with waning T cell responses.

A remark on this clone: The antigen it recognizes is unknown. It has no much larger one-base neighbor in the sample; base qualities were not kept.

Receptor amplification or capture employed the immunoSEQ multiplex PCR assay. DNA from the cultured, isolated CD4+ T cells was subjected to TCR beta CDR3 sequencing. In the source study's methods: Non-productive TCR sequences were removed, reads were trimmed to the CDR3 region, and CDR3s of at least 7 amino acids were retained. The MANAFEST web app was used to pick out antigen-specific clonotypes by comparing their expansion in peptide wells with that in reference cultures. Positive clones required FDR<0.05 expansion versus reference and all other wells, odds ratio above 5, and frequency above 0.1% in two replicate wells. Clonotypes significantly expanded in SARS-CoV-2 spike wells and in at least one common cold coronavirus spike condition were defined as cross-reactive. Using the stringdist R package, CDR3 similarity was measured by Levenshtein distance, and unrooted trees were constructed with ape in R 3.6.1. TCRdb carries this immuneACCESS record with in-frame sequences only. Its versions omit some clonotypes, under half of them owing to an unresolved V gene in the studies checked, with the rest unexplained. For V, J and clone size, that table is used; D and trimming come from the DNA. In this sample the table shows approximately 40,000 clones, roughly 70% of which occur a single time. The ten largest clones add up to more than 20% of the sample.

To identify antigen-specific CD4+ T cell clonotypes by their expansion, the ViraFEST assay first stimulated PBMC with viral peptide pools and then applied TCR sequencing. After about 10 days of culture, CD4+ T cells were isolated with the EasySep CD4+ T cell isolation kit. The absence of prior SARS-CoV-2 infection in healthy vaccine recipients was confirmed by negative nucleocapsid antibodies before and after vaccination. Two million PBMC per well were cultured in IMDM with approximately 5% human AB serum, roughly 10 IU/ml IL-2 and gentamicin, plus 10 ug/ml peptides. On days 3 and 7, half of the culture medium was replaced with fresh IL-2-containing medium. Unless noted otherwise, every peptide stimulation condition was cultured in triplicate wells. PBMC were separated from whole blood using Ficoll-Paque Plus gradient centrifugation and were then either cryopreserved at -140C or used fresh. The overlapping peptide pools covered the spike proteins of SARS-CoV-2 as well as those of the common cold coronaviruses HCoV-NL63, HCoV-OC43 and HCoV-229E. The QIAamp micro DNA kit was used to extract genomic DNA from the cultured CD4+ T cells.

The input for sequencing was CD4+ T cells from PBMCs cultured with SARS-CoV-2 spike peptides, taken before COVID-19 vaccination. The cell subset or site label, read with the paper, signifies: SARS-CoV-2 spike overlapping peptide pool stimulation. This clonotype was sampled from a human donor who received a COVID-19 vaccine.

The encoded CDR3 is CASSFSDGGQETQYF. The nucleotide sequence reads TGTGCCAGCAGCTTTAGCGACGGGGGCCAAGAGACCCAGTACTTC. This chain is built from TRBV11-2 and TRBJ2-5, and perhaps TRBD2 as D gene, on 6 matching bases. The germline ends are 12 bases apart after V is trimmed by 3 bases and J by 1 base. The germline V gene provides CDR1 SGHAT and CDR2 FQNNGV. From the cysteine through the phenylalanine, the CDR3 covers 15 amino acids. Only the CDR3 DNA is retained, 45 bases long and in frame from the first base.